In its sample, the clone carrying this T cell receptor (beta chain) was seen once. These data belong to a study of blood T cell repertoires in COVID-19. Whole-study context: The origin of the acute and convalescent COVID-19 samples was the United States, Italy and Spain.

In the study's own analysis: It was from reference gene primer amplification that nucleated cell counts were estimated. The method was immunoSEQ multiplex PCR; TCRdb's version includes in-frame clones alone and lacks a portion of them. V and J calls and clone size are copied from that table; D and trimming were computed from the DNA. The sample comprises 150,000 or so clones, about 89% of which are singletons, and under 7.5% rests with the top ten. The trim removed 5 bases at V and 6 bases at J, leaving 3 bases unmatched. The CDR3 has 13 residues. CDR1 is MNHNS and CDR2 is SASEGT in the germline V gene.

The chain employs TRBV6-1 and TRBJ1-5; the match to TRBD1 covers 8 bases. The clonotype comes from a man aged 80 or over with acute or convalescent COVID-19. The sequenced sample was peripheral blood. CDR3 residues: CASSLDRGQPQHF. CDR3 nucleotide sequence: TGTGCCAGCAGTCTCGACAGGGGTCAGCCCCAGCATTTT.